This T cell receptor (beta chain) was retrieved from a study of blood T cell repertoires in COVID-19 (dated by TCRdb to 2018 to 2021). Study-wide context: Samples covering the acute and convalescent phases of COVID-19 were provided by collaborators in the United States, Italy and Spain. The prospective study material was composed of cDNA or gDNA derived from T cells, B-cell-depleted T cells, or PBMCs. Subjects who had been exposed to COVID-19, were actively infected with it, or had recovered from it provided the deeply sampled blood TCRbeta repertoires that made up the dataset. A freely available public database, intended as a resource for researchers studying the immune response to SARS-CoV-2, is where the repertoires were released. The samples were drawn from the first 160 participants of the ongoing ImmuneRACE study and from about 1,200 subjects provided by 6 global collaborators. The sample metadata nearly always contained a de-identified subject ID, COVID-19 status, age in years and sex. Where available, HLA class I and class II types were taken from metadata supplied by the sample provider and were not determined by assay-based typing.

Each collaborating institution followed its own protocols to collect whole blood in K2EDTA tubes. For TCRbeta analysis, collaborators shipped samples in one of three forms: frozen whole blood, isolated PBMCs, or DNA extracted from either of those sample types. Beyond this particular receptor, the publication reports: Clinical and demographic metadata were provided uncurated, with the amount varying by source and participant.

There are 14 amino acids in the CDR3, from cysteine to phenylalanine inclusive. The read is trimmed to its CDR3 DNA, 42 bases read in frame from base 1. Looking up the germline V gene (reference sequence) yields CDR1 SEHNR and CDR2 FQNEAQ. V is pruned by 5 bases and J by 7 bases, leaving 7 bases of the junction without a gene match. TCRbeta CDR3 regions were amplified from genomic DNA using the immunoSEQ Assay, a bias-controlled multiplex PCR. The study's processing was this. The number of nucleated cells in each sample was estimated from the amplification of reference gene primers within the assay. To quantify the absolute abundance of each unique TCRbeta CDR3 rearrangement, sequence reads were collapsed and filtered. For each sample, productive Simpson clonality was calculated as the square root of Simpson's diversity index over productive rearrangements. Imported from immuneACCESS, the table was reduced by TCRdb to in-frame sequences with V and J called. These copies leave out some clones; in studies compared against another copy, an unresolved V gene accounts for under half, and the cause of the remainder is not known. Clone size and the V and J calls come from that table; the DNA yielded D and trimming. The sample table contains around 300,000 clones; only one count was recorded for 90% of them. The ten largest clonotypes hold 3% to 4.5% of the sample.

This clone was seen just once. This clone's antigen is unknown. No base qualities exist here, and no much larger clone lies one base off it. Here the chain combines TRBV7-9 and TRBJ1-5, with 8 bases aligning to TRBD1. This TCR was recovered from a woman aged 40 to 55 with acute or convalescent COVID-19. Specimen: peripheral blood. The DNA sequence is TGTGCCAGCAGCCCAGGGGGCAGGGGACAGCCCCAGCATTTT. Its protein reads: CASSPGGRGQPQHF.